This TCR beta chain was sequenced for a study of shared clonotypes between healthy human individuals. Germline loops: CDR1 MGHRA, CDR2 YSYEKL. CDR3 size: 15 residues. The germline V and J ends were trimmed by 0 bases and 5 bases, with 11 bases remaining between them. The protocol was immunoSEQ multiplex PCR, while the TCRdb copy is restricted to in-frame clones and leaves out a portion. The data show around 580,000 clones, about 98% seen once. Terminally differentiated effector memory CD45RA+ cells were excluded from the naive CD8 cells, which were CD45RO-negative and positively selected for CCR7. The sample was naive CD8+ T cells sorted from blood. The gene calls are TRBV4-1 and TRBJ2-1; the D gene is possibly TRBD1 (5 bases). This TCR derives from a man between 25 and 39 years old in good health. The DNA of the CDR3 is TGCGCCAGCAGCCAAGATGAAGGGGATGACAATGAGCAGTTCTTC. This translates into CASSQDEGDDNEQFF.